Given below is one T cell receptor (beta chain) in context. The data belong to a study of shared clonotypes between healthy human individuals. Data came from immunoSEQ multiplex PCR; TCRdb stores just in-frame clones and leaves some out. The repertoire consists of about 980,000 clones, with approximately 80% occurring once and the leading ten covering approximately 1.5%. The V and J ends lost 5 bases and 14 bases, in that order; junction bases with no gene match: 8. The germline CDR1 and CDR2 sequences are GTSNPN and SVGIG (reference sequence). CDR3 length: 12 amino acids. The sequenced material came from memory CD4+ T cells sorted from blood. The subset: CD45RA-negative fraction. The sequence came from a man aged 18 to 30 in good health. The V and J genes are TRBV30 and TRBJ1-6, with 8 bases aligning to TRBD1. CDR3 sequence reads: CAWQGAGQALHF. CDR3 bases: TGTGCCTGGCAGGGGGCGGGCCAGGCCCTCCACTTT.